This T cell receptor (beta chain) was sequenced during a study of blood T cell repertoires in COVID-19. Across the whole study: Collection of acute and convalescent COVID-19 samples took place in the United States, Italy and Spain. The cDNA or gDNA used as material had been derived from T cells, B-cell-depleted T cells, or PBMCs.

Clones were sequenced by immunoSEQ multiplex PCR, and TCRdb holds only the in-frame ones, with some missing. The table has 250,000 to 300,000 clones, 70% to 90% seen once; the top ten hold approximately 11%. CDR3 size: 14 residues. The junction had 4 bases not matched to a gene; V was cut back by 1 base and J by 4 bases. CDR1 SQVTM and CDR2 ANQGSEA come from the germline V gene. This chain links TRBV29-1 with TRBJ2-7; TRBD1 matches 10 bases. The source of this sequence is a woman between 65 and 79 years old with acute or convalescent COVID-19. Sequencing used peripheral blood. CDR3 amino acids: CSVEGGQGRYEQYF. CDR3 bases: TGCAGCGTTGAAGGGGGACAGGGGCGATACGAGCAGTACTTC.